The TCR beta chain under discussion was sequenced for a study of T-cell memory formation after mild COVID-19. 5'RACE with constant-segment primers built TCRalpha and TCRbeta cDNA libraries with UMIs. MiXCR, applied by TCRdb to the 5' RACE reads, yields one record per CDR3 protein. The sample includes approximately 200,000 distinct CDR3 sequences, about a sixth of them seen just once. General study points: Some SARS-CoV-2-responding clones were already detected in memory before infection. Contracting clones localized mainly to CM and EM when CD4+ and mainly to EMRA when CD8+.

This clonotype was detected a few times. Its antigen is not identified. This clonotype was sampled from an adult woman who had mild COVID-19 (a few samples of this study predate the infection). Cell type and time point are not known. Input material: PBMCs or a T cell subset sorted from them (not recorded which).

The CDR3, as DNA: TGTGCCAGCAGTACGGGACAGGGGGACGGCTACACCTTC. The encoded protein is CASSTGQGDGYTF. The chain couples TRBV6-1 to TRBJ1-2; 11 nucleotides agree with TRBD1. The germline V gene has CDR1 MNHNS and CDR2 SASEGT. The CDR3 runs 13 residues. V was clipped by 5 bases and J by 8 bases; unmatched bases: 4.